The following is a T cell receptor beta chain sequence with its context. Sequencing involved patients with CD8+CD57+ cell expansion previously shown by flow cytometry. Genomic DNA was employed as the template in profiling TCR beta VDJ and CDR3. TCRdb passed the reads through MiXCR, listing each CDR3 protein once. The sample carries 200,000 to 250,000 distinct CDR3 sequences, roughly 45% recorded once. V lost 1 base, J lost 1 base, and 11 bases lay in between. Per the germline V gene, CDR1 is KGHSH and CDR2 is LQKENI. The CDR3 is 16 amino acids. The data are from a study of CD8+CD57+ T cells in acquired aplastic anemia.

The rearrangement links TRBV18 to TRBJ1-3; possibly TRBD1 for D (5 bases). Input material: sorted CD4+, CD8+, or CD8+CD57+ T cells (not recorded which) from PBMCs. The TCR sequence derives from a human donor with aplastic anemia. For the CDR3, the DNA is TGTGCCAGCTCACCACTTCGGGCAGGGTCTGGAAACACCATATATTTT. The encoded protein is CASSPLRAGSGNTIYF.